One sample yielded the 28 T cell receptor beta chains listed below, sequenced in a study of blood T cell repertoires in COVID-19. Assay: immunoSEQ multiplex PCR; the TCRdb copy retains only in-frame clones and omits some. Of 150,000 to 200,000 clones listed, roughly three quarters are singletons. The sequenced material came from peripheral blood. The source is a woman in her thirties or forties with COVID-19, enrolled during active disease.

Only a few counts were recorded for this clone. The chain has TRBV6-5 and TRBJ2-7, with D possibly TRBD1 on 5 matching bases. Germline V gene lookup returns CDR1 MNHEY and CDR2 SVGAGI. The CDR3 totals 13 residues. Between the trimmed V and J ends, which lost 7 bases and 4 bases, there was a span of 14 bases. Here the CDR3 DNA reads TGTGCCAGCAAGAACCGACAGAAGTACGAGCAGTACTTC. Encoded protein: CASKNRQKYEQYF.

CDR3 in DNA: TGTGCCAGCAGAAGAGATTCCAACTATGGCTACACCTTC. Its translation: CASRRDSNYGYTF. This sequence joins TRBV25-1 and TRBJ1-2; D ambiguous. V gave up 6 bases and J gave up 2 bases, with 10 bases separating them. This CDR3 is built from 13 residues. Germline V gene data show CDR1 as MGHDK and CDR2 as SYGVNS.

The chain couples TRBV5-4 to TRBJ2-3, with 12 bases identical to TRBD2. Unmatched junction bases numbered 7, after V lost 3 bases and J lost 5 bases. The CDR3 has 16 residues. Per the germline V gene, CDR1 is SGHNT and CDR2 is YYREEE (reference sequence). The CDR3 DNA is TGTGCCAGCAGCTCCAGGACTAGCGGGATGTTAGATACGCAGTATTTT. Translating gives CASSSRTSGMLDTQYF.

On this clone itself: This sample includes further DNA sequences coding for the same CDR3. The chain has TRBV9 and TRBJ1-3; D ambiguous. V lost 4 bases and J lost 8, with 7 bases in between. The CDR3 length is 11 residues. Per germline, CDR1 SGDLS and CDR2 YYNGEE. The CDR3 sequence is CASSRGDTIYF. The CDR3 nucleotides are TGTGCCAGCAGCCGAGGTGACACCATATATTTT.

The chain joins TRBV12-5 to TRBJ2-6, with 7 nucleotides matching TRBD1. The CDR3 totals 15 residues. The junction had 3 bases not matched to a gene; V was cut back by 5 bases and J by 2 bases. The germline V gene has CDR1 LGHNT and CDR2 FRNRAP. In DNA form, the CDR3 reads TGTGCTAGTGGTGTTACAGGGGCTGGGGCCAACGTCCTGACTTTC. Amino acids: CASGVTGAGANVLTF. The whole variable domain, filled in from reference TRBV12-5 and TRBJ2-6, reads DARVTQTPRHKVTEMGQEVTMRCQPILGHNTVFWYRQTMMQGLELLAYFRNRAPLDDSGMPKDRFSAEMPDATLATLKIQPSEPRDSAVYFCASGVTGAGANVLTFGAGSRLTVL.

The chain couples TRBV1 to TRBJ1-2. TRBV1 is designated a pseudogene. This CDR3 is built from 14 residues. The CDR3 is CTSSPVRGGYGYTF. Here the CDR3 DNA reads TGCACCAGCAGCCCCGTTCGGGGTGGGTATGGCTACACCTTC.

This clone appeared many times. This sequence joins TRBV4-1 and TRBJ1-4; a possible D gene is TRBD1 (5 bases). With 0 bases removed from V and 5 bases from J, the gap between germline ends came to 10 bases. This CDR3 has 15 amino acids. Germline V gene sequence: CDR1 MGHRA, CDR2 YSYEKL. The DNA of the CDR3 is TGCGCCAGCAGCCAAGACGGGGGGGTCAATGAAAAACTGTTTTTT. Residues: CASSQDGGVNEKLFF.

This chain links TRBV7-9 with TRBJ2-1, with D perhaps TRBD1 (5 bases). Trimming stripped 0 bases from V and 8 bases from J, with 8 bases between. The CDR3 spans 13 residues. Germline V gene sequence: CDR1 SEHNR, CDR2 FQNEAQ (reference sequence). CDR3 bases: TGTGCCAGCAGCTTAGCAGGGGCAGATGAGCAGTTCTTC. Residues: CASSLAGADEQFF. Variable domain in full (rest from reference TRBV7-9 and TRBJ2-1): DTGVSQNPRHKITKRGQNVTFRCDPISEHNRLYWYRQTLGQGPEFLTYFQNEAQLEKSRLLSDRFSAERPKGSFSTLEIQRTEQGDSAMYLCASSLAGADEQFFGPGTRLTVL.

Worth noting for this clone: One junction end disagrees with the germline gene, perhaps due to a read error. CDR3 sequence (DNA): TGTGCCAGCAGCCAAGAAGGGACAGTGGATTTT. It is translated as CASSQEGTVDF. The V and J genes are TRBV4-2 and TRBJ1-3; 7 nucleotides match TRBD1. From germline, CDR1 is LGHNA and CDR2 YNFKEQ. CDR3 size: 11 residues.

This clone was recorded once. The rearrangement uses TRBV4-2 and TRBJ1-2, with TRBD1 as a possible D gene (5 bases). The CDR3 is 15 amino acids. CDR1 LGHNA and CDR2 YNFKEQ come from the germline V gene. Deletions cut 5 bases from V and 0 bases from J, with 13 bases between. The DNA of the CDR3 is TGTGCCAGCAGCTCTCCGGTAGGGGCTAACTATGGCTACACCTTC. Protein product: CASSSPVGANYGYTF.

The chain carries TRBV7-6 and TRBJ2-7, with 9 bases that match TRBD1. The V and J ends lost 5 bases and 3 bases, in that order; junction bases with no gene match: 8. Per the germline V gene, CDR1 is SGHVS and CDR2 is FNYEAQ. This CDR3 is built from 15 residues. The CDR3 loop is CASSPRQGVRYEQYF. CDR3 nucleotide sequence: TGTGCCAGCAGCCCCAGACAGGGGGTGCGCTACGAGCAGTACTTC.

The CDR3 bases are TGTGCCAGCAGCTTAGCGCCGAACAGGGCGAACACCGGGGAGCTGTTTTTT. Amino acids: CASSLAPNRANTGELFF. The chain combines TRBV7-2 with TRBJ2-2; D may be TRBD1 (6 bases). This CDR3 contains 17 residues. The ends were cut back, 0 bases at V and 0 bases at J, with 11 bases in the middle. The germline V gene has CDR1 SGHTA and CDR2 FQGNSA.

The rearrangement uses TRBV16 and TRBJ2-7, with a possible D match to TRBD2 (6 bases). The CDR3 length is 18 residues. Trimming took 1 base from V and 4 from J, leaving 23 bases between them. Germline CDR1 KGHSY, CDR2 FQNENV. CDR3 DNA: TGTGCCAGCAGCCAATACCTGGTTTGGCAGGGAGGCGGTTACGAGCAGTACTTC. This encodes CASSQYLVWQGGGYEQYF.

The J gene is TRBJ1-1, the V gene TRBV7-3; D possibly corresponds to TRBD1 (6 bases). Per germline, CDR1 SGHTA and CDR2 FQGTGA. V was pared by 1 base and J by 11 bases, with 17 bases between. CDR3 size: 14 residues. DNA of the CDR3: TGTGCCAGCAGCTTAAAGGGCGGGGGCCAGGGGGCTTTCTTT. Amino acid sequence: CASSLKGGGQGAFF. Full variable domain (remainder filled in from reference TRBV7-3 and TRBJ1-1): GAGVSQTPSNKVTEKGKYVELRCDPISGHTALYWYRQSLGQGPEFLIYFQGTGAADDSGLPNDRFFAVRPEGSVSTLKIQRTERGDSAVYLCASSLKGGGQGAFFGQGTRLTVV.

Here the CDR3 DNA reads TGTGCCAGCAGGCGCGAAGTCTCTAGCGGAGGAAGCACAGATACGCAGTATTTT. Translating it yields CASRREVSSGGSTDTQYF. The V call is TRBV3-1 (or the pseudogene TRBV3-2), the J call TRBJ2-3; TRBD2 aligns across 7 bases. Trimming cost V 6 bases and J 0 bases; bases outside gene matches: 15. The CDR3 extends over 18 amino acids. From germline, CDR1 is LGHDT and CDR2 YNNKEL (reference sequence).

The V and J genes are TRBV7-2 and TRBJ1-1; possible D gene TRBD1, 5 bases. V dropped 5 bases and J dropped 1 base, with 11 bases sitting between them. Per germline, CDR1 SGHTA and CDR2 FQGNSA. The CDR3 extends over 14 amino acids. The CDR3 DNA reads as TGTGCCAGCAGCCGCCCGGGGGGGAACACTGAAGCTTTCTTT. This codes for CASSRPGGNTEAFF.

This clone has only one observation. This chain joins TRBV7-6 and TRBJ2-1; 9 bases line up with TRBD2. There are 17 residues in the CDR3. From germline, CDR1 is SGHVS and CDR2 FNYEAQ. After removal of 5 bases from V and 4 bases from J, the junction contained 12 bases not matched to a gene. The CDR3 DNA reads as TGTGCCAGCAGCCGCCCCGTCGGGACTAGCATGTACAATGAGCAGTTCTTC. This codes for CASSRPVGTSMYNEQFF.

V is TRBV30 and J is TRBJ1-3; D gene ambiguous. The CDR3 loop spans 13 amino acids. The germline CDR1 and CDR2 sequences are GTSNPN and SVGIG (reference sequence). The V and J ends lost 3 bases and 1 base respectively, with 7 bases between them. Here the CDR3 reads CAWRAVSGNTIYF. The DNA for the CDR3 is TGTGCCTGGAGGGCAGTTTCTGGAAACACCATATATTTT.

This clone was counted only a few times. This chain joins TRBV4-3 and TRBJ2-5; D is tentatively TRBD1 or TRBD2 (9 bases each). The CDR3 is 18 residues long. Germline V CDR1 and CDR2: LGHNA, YSLEER. Trimming shortened V by 1 base and J by 4 bases, and 22 bases separated the two germline ends. The CDR3 sequence: CASSQGTGAGGGAETQYF. Written as DNA, the CDR3 is TGCGCCAGCAGCCAAGGGACAGGGGCTGGCGGGGGGGCAGAGACCCAGTACTTC.

The chain is built from TRBV6-5 and TRBJ2-1, with TRBD1 identical over 9 bases. The CDR3 consists of 15 residues. V was clipped by 5 bases and J by 5 bases; unmatched bases: 7. Germline assignment: CDR1 MNHEY and CDR2 SVGAGI. The CDR3 DNA reads as TGTGCCAGCAGTATTGTGGGACAGGGTCACAATGAGCAGTTCTTC. Amino acid sequence: CASSIVGQGHNEQFF.

This clone has only a few counts. The chain combines TRBV19 with TRBJ2-7, with 13 bases identical to TRBD2. CDR1 and CDR2 from the germline V gene are LNHDA and SQIVND (reference sequence). The V segment lost 4 bases and the J segment 3 bases; nucleotides outside the gene matches: 6. The CDR3 loop spans 16 amino acids. Here the CDR3 DNA reads TGTGCCAGTAGTACCACCGGGACTAGCGGGATCTACGAGCAGTACTTC. Translating gives CASSTTGTSGIYEQYF.

J is TRBJ2-1 and V is TRBV6-4, with 11 nucleotides matching TRBD2. V trimming: 0 bases; J trimming: 7 bases; junction bases outside the gene matches: 2. Germline V CDR1 and CDR2: MRHNA, SNTAGT. The CDR3 contains 15 residues. CDR3 residues: CASSDSSSGGNEQFF. CDR3 coding DNA: TGTGCCAGCAGTGACTCCTCTAGCGGGGGGAATGAGCAGTTCTTC.

This clone has a single count. J is TRBJ1-1 and V is TRBV5-1, with 11 bases identical to TRBD1. Germline CDR1 and CDR2: SGHRS and YFSETQ. This CDR3 is built from 13 residues. With V trimmed by 7 bases and J by 1 base, 0 bases remained unmatched. The CDR3 loop reads CASGTGGNTEAFF. The CDR3, as DNA: TGCGCCAGCGGGACAGGGGGGAACACTGAAGCTTTCTTT.

In DNA, the CDR3 is TGTGCCAGCAGCCAGACATGGGCGGGGGAGCAGTACTTC. This encodes CASSQTWAGEQYF. The chain has TRBV3-1 (or the pseudogene TRBV3-2) and TRBJ2-7, with D perhaps TRBD2 (6 bases). Germline V CDR1 and CDR2: LGHDT, YNNKEL (reference sequence). V was cut by 3 bases and J by 7 bases, with 13 bases left in between. This CDR3 has 13 amino acids.

This clone occurred once. The rearrangement links TRBV3-1 (or the pseudogene TRBV3-2) to TRBJ2-5; TRBD2 agrees at 13 bases. Germline V gene sequence: CDR1 LGHDT, CDR2 YNNKEL (reference sequence). With 4 bases clipped from V and 5 bases from J, the junction kept 1 base outside the gene matches. The CDR3 contains 14 residues. Here the CDR3 reads CASSRTSGSETQYF. Written as DNA, the CDR3 is TGTGCCAGCAGCCGGACTAGCGGGAGTGAGACCCAGTACTTC.

This rearrangement joins TRBV6-2 or TRBV6-3 to TRBJ2-7; 15 bases map to TRBD2. CDR3 length equals 15 residues. Germline V gene sequence: CDR1 MNHEY, CDR2 SVGEGT. V gave up 1 base and J gave up 9 bases; unmatched junction bases: 4. CDR3 sequence reads: CASSYWTSGGAWQYF. CDR3 DNA sequence: TGTGCCAGCAGTTACTGGACTAGCGGGGGGGCCTGGCAGTACTTC.

This chain uses TRBV5-5 with TRBJ2-7; 7 bases agree with TRBD1. This CDR3 region has 13 residues. V shed 1 base, J shed 7 bases, and the junction held 5 bases outside the gene matches. The germline V gene encodes CDR1 SGHKS and CDR2 YYEKEE (reference sequence). The CDR3 bases are TGTGCCAGCAGCTTGTGGGACAGTCGAGAGCAGTACTTC. Encoded protein: CASSLWDSREQYF.

This clone was recorded a few times. The chain is built from TRBV15 and TRBJ2-3; 10 bases are shared with TRBD2. Germline CDR1 and CDR2: LNHNV and YYDKDF (reference sequence). Germline trimming cut 1 base from V and 1 base from J; bases unmatched to any gene: 2. This CDR3 has 16 amino acids. The CDR3 protein is CATSRASGSGTDTQYF. The CDR3 bases are TGTGCCACCAGCAGAGCTAGCGGGAGCGGCACAGATACGCAGTATTTT.